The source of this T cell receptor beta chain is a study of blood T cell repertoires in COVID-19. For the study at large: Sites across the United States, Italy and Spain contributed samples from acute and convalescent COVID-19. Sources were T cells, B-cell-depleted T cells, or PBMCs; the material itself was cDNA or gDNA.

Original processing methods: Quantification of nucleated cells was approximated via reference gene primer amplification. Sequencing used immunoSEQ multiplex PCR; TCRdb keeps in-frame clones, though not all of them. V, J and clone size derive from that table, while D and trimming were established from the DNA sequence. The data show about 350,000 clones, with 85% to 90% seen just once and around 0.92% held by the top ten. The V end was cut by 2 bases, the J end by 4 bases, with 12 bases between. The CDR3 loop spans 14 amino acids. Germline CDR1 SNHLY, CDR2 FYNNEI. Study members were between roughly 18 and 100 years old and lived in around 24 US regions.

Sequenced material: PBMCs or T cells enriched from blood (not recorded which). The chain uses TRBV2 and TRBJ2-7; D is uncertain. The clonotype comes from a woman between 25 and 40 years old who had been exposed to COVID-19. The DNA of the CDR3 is TGTGCCAGCAGTGAATTTCACAGAACTTACGAGCAGTACTTC. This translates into CASSEFHRTYEQYF.